This passage covers 13 T cell receptor beta chains from one sample sequenced in a study of T cells in pancreatic ductal adenocarcinoma. The selected patients with pancreatic ductal adenocarcinoma had surgery but no neoadjuvant therapy. The assay was immunoSEQ multiplex PCR, and TCRdb's table has in-frame clones only and misses some. In the table there are about 97,000 clones, about 95% of which are singletons. Sample: PBMCs. These receptors all come from a human donor with pancreatic ductal adenocarcinoma.

This clone was detected only once. V usage is TRBV28 and J usage is TRBJ2-7, with 8 bases identical to TRBD1. CDR1 and CDR2 from the germline V gene are MDHEN and SYDVKM. The CDR3 runs to 15 residues. V dropped 6 bases and J dropped 2; count of bases not matched to a gene: 9. The CDR3 DNA follows: TGTGCCAGCAGCATTAGGTGGACAGGGCCCTACGAGCAGTACTTC. Translated: CASSIRWTGPYEQYF. Using reference TRBV28 and TRBJ2-7 for the parts outside the CDR3, the full variable domain is DVKVTQSSRYLVKRTGEKVFLECVQDMDHENMFWYRQDPGLGLRLIYFSYDVKMKEKGDIPEGYSVSREKKERFSLILESASTNQTSMYLCASSIRWTGPYEQYFGPGTRLTVT.

The chain employs TRBV9 and TRBJ1-4; D is unclear. With 0 bases removed from V and 0 bases from J, the gap between germline ends came to 6 bases. Germline loops: CDR1 SGDLS, CDR2 YYNGEE. This CDR3 comprises 15 residues. CDR3 DNA sequence: TGTGCCAGCAGCGTAGGCGGTTCAACTAATGAAAAACTGTTTTTT. As protein: CASSVGGSTNEKLFF.

This sequence joins TRBV9 and TRBJ2-3, with TRBD1 as a possible D gene (7 bases). Between the trimmed V and J ends, which lost 2 bases and 1 base, there was a span of 11 bases. CDR3 length equals 15 residues. CDR1 and CDR2 (germline): SGDLS, YYNGEE. CDR3 region: CASSVGRGGTDTQYF. The CDR3 bases are TGTGCCAGCAGCGTGGGCAGGGGGGGCACAGATACGCAGTATTTT.

The V call is TRBV7-3, the J call TRBJ1-1; 10 bases match TRBD1. Per germline, CDR1 SGHTA and CDR2 FQGTGA. With 5 bases clipped from V and 2 bases from J, the junction kept 5 bases outside the gene matches. There are 15 residues in the CDR3. The DNA for the CDR3 is TGTGCCAGCAGCACGACGACAGGGGGCAACACTGAAGCTTTCTTT. The encoded protein is CASSTTTGGNTEAFF.

The chain employs TRBV5-1 and TRBJ2-3; TRBD1 matches at 8 bases. The CDR3 runs to 16 residues. Germline CDR1 is SGHRS and CDR2 is YFSETQ. V lost 0 bases, J lost 3 bases, and 6 bases stayed unmatched. The CDR3 sequence: CASSLGPGQGTDTQYF. The CDR3 DNA sequence: TGCGCCAGCAGCTTGGGACCCGGACAGGGAACAGATACGCAGTATTTT.

The chain employs TRBV7-8 and TRBJ1-4, with D possibly TRBD1 on 5 matching bases. Germline V gene data show CDR1 as SGHVS and CDR2 as FQNEAQ. This CDR3 is 15 amino acids long. The V gene lost 11 bases and the J gene lost 2 bases, with 18 bases spanning the gap. For the CDR3, the DNA is TGTGCCGCTTCGCGGGGCTCATCGACTAATGAAAAACTGTTTTTT. Its translation: CAASRGSSTNEKLFF. Together with reference TRBV7-8 and TRBJ1-4, the CDR3 gives the full variable domain: GAGVSQSPRYKVAKRGQDVALRCDPISGHVSLFWYQQALGQGPEFLTYFQNEAQLDKSGLPSDRFFAERPEGSVSTLKIQRTQQEDSAVYLCAASRGSSTNEKLFFGSGTQLSVL.

The chain has TRBV6-4 and TRBJ2-1; 8 positions agree with TRBD2. There are 13 residues in the CDR3. Germline V gene sequence: CDR1 MRHNA, CDR2 SNTAGT. The J segment lost 8 bases and the V segment lost 8 bases, leaving 8 bases of the junction unmatched. For the CDR3, the DNA is TGTGCCAGCGGCAGCGGGAGTACAGATGAGCAGTTCTTC. This encodes CASGSGSTDEQFF.

The genes are TRBV7-2 and TRBJ2-5; the D is unclear. This CDR3 contains 14 residues. Trimming shortened V by 1 base and J by 2 bases, and 8 bases separated the two germline ends. CDR1 is SGHTA, CDR2 FQGNSA, per germline. Here the CDR3 reads CASSLGYLQETQYF. Here the CDR3 DNA reads TGTGCCAGCAGCTTAGGATACTTGCAAGAGACCCAGTACTTC.

V gene TRBV19 combines with J gene TRBJ1-2; D is unclear. CDR1 is LNHDA, CDR2 SQIVND, per germline (reference sequence). Trimming stripped 7 bases from V and 8 bases from J, with 14 bases between. This CDR3 comprises 12 residues. The CDR3 sequence: CASNVGVGGYTF. The CDR3 DNA is TGTGCCAGTAACGTGGGCGTCGGCGGCTACACCTTC.

The rearrangement links TRBV10-2 to TRBJ2-5; 11 positions match TRBD2. CDR1 is WSHSY, CDR2 SAAADI, per germline. With 6 bases clipped from V and 3 bases from J, the junction kept 0 bases outside the gene matches. CDR3 length: 13 residues. CDR3 sequence: CASRLAGEETQYF. For the CDR3, the DNA is TGCGCCAGCAGACTAGCGGGAGAAGAGACCCAGTACTTC.

This sequence joins TRBV9 and TRBJ2-1; 9 nucleotides align to TRBD2. CDR1 and CDR2 (germline): SGDLS, YYNGEE. CDR3 length equals 18 residues. The trim removed 1 base at V and 0 bases at J, leaving 8 bases unmatched. The CDR3 sequence: CASSVSSGSYLSYNEQFF. The CDR3 coding sequence is TGTGCCAGCAGCGTAAGTAGCGGGAGTTACCTCTCCTACAATGAGCAGTTCTTC.

This clone was seen a single time. This chain connects TRBV11-2 to TRBJ1-5, with 7 bases aligning to TRBD1. Germline values: CDR1 SGHAT, CDR2 FQNNGV. The CDR3 totals 13 residues. V was clipped by 4 bases and J by 5 bases; unmatched bases: 2. The CDR3 DNA follows: TGTGCCAGCAGCTCGCAGGGGGATCAGCCCCAGCATTTT. Translated, it gives CASSSQGDQPQHF.

J is TRBJ2-6 and V is TRBV28, with D perhaps TRBD2 (5 bases). V lost 10 bases and J 0 bases, leaving 16 bases between the germline ends. Germline CDR1 is MDHEN and CDR2 is SYDVKM. This CDR3 has 16 residues. The CDR3 here is CATLPIAHSGANVLTF. CDR3 in DNA: TGTGCCACCCTACCAATAGCGCACTCTGGGGCCAACGTCCTGACTTTC.